The rows below give T cell receptor beta chains drawn from one sample of a study of cytomegalovirus exposure and HLA in healthy donors. Assay: immunoSEQ multiplex PCR; the TCRdb copy retains only in-frame clones and omits some. The sample has approximately 99,000 clones; around three quarters are singletons. Sequences were obtained from PBMCs. The origin of the receptors is a male donor in good health and CMV-seropositive. CDR3s include the opening cysteine and the closing phenylalanine or tryptophan.

v_gene	CDR3aa
TRBV7-2	CASSLKGLRPTEAFF
TRBV7-2	CASSLQAGGTEAFF
TRBV5-4	CASSFSGLPDSYEQYF
TRBV7-2	CASSLIGGLNEQFF
TRBV4-1	CASSRTLAGGAGELFF
TRBV6-6	CASRGRTGNTEAFF
TRBV5-1	CASSLAPGGNNEQFF
TRBV7-2	CASSLFGGSGNTIYF
TRBV11-1	CASSLAGLAKETQYF
TRBV30	CAWQGQPNYGYTF
TRBV15	CATSREGGRAGFFTEAFF
TRBV2	CASSGLTGVYGYTF
TRBV5-6	CASSHDAGWGTDTQYF
TRBV27	CASSFTSFNTGELFF
TRBV27	CASSLSGQGAVAFF
TRBV7-9	CASSRLGEHEQYF
TRBV30	CAWSVGQRRSYEQYF
TRBV30	CTWSVPPRQGFYEQYF
TRBV29-1	CSVEEVAGAPGGQFF
TRBV5-8	CASSPLLGVSSPLHF
TRBV7-2	CASSPLAMGGGSYEQYF
TRBV15	CATSRNRAANEKLFF
TRBV6-6	CASSYSEQDGYTF
TRBV5-4	CASSLNPRGEASYTF
TRBV7-6	CASSLGTGKGTNEKLFF
TRBV5-1	CASSLPQGGRDTEAFF
TRBV18	CASTGLAGSLNEQFF
TRBV5-1	CASSSGQNQETQYF
TRBV6-5	CASSYSVQGSYEQYF
TRBV5-1	CASSTRGQANTEAFF
TRBV5-4	CASSFSDDEQFF
TRBV14	CASSQRNEQFF
TRBV6-5	CASSYSKIQGGDEQYF
TRBV30	CAWGRSGVDYTF
TRBV5-6	CASSQIVASSSYEQYF
TRBV9	CASSVHDGRNEKLFF
TRBV4-1	CASSQEVVRAAEKLFF
TRBV6-5	CASSSGQLDNSPLHF
TRBV6-6	CASSLAVQANYGYTF
TRBV9	CASSATGMDTEAFF
TRBV30	CAWTGPGEALHF
TRBV19	CASSVGQMNYGYTF
TRBV5-1	CASSLGTGPNQPQHF
TRBV5-4	CALAGGSTDTQYF
TRBV5-8	CASSLYGLMRAFF
TRBV5-1	CASSLVAGGNTEAFF